What follows are 24 T cell receptor beta chains derived from one specimen sequenced in a study of T cells in Graves' hyperthyroidism and ophthalmopathy. The investigators amplified TCR beta CDR3 regions from RNA transcripts. HTBI primers were used for first-round RT-PCR of the TCR CDR3. TCRdb re-called the multiplex PCR reads with MiXCR, one entry per CDR3 protein. The sample has some 690,000 distinct CDR3 sequences; 15% to 20% are singletons. The specimen sequenced was blood. Source of these receptors: a man aged 50-59 years with Graves' hyperthyroidism.

The V call is TRBV11-2, the J call TRBJ2-1; D is perhaps TRBD2 (5 bases). The CDR3 contains 14 residues. CDR1 and CDR2 from the germline V gene are SGHAT and FQNNGV. V shed 2 bases and J shed 8 bases, with 13 bases lying between them. CDR3 amino acids: CASSLLDRRHEQFF. CDR3 in DNA: TGTGCCAGCAGCTTATTAGACCGGAGGCATGAGCAGTTCTTC.

This chain's CDR3 is CASSQITLKVYNEQFF. The CDR3 region has the DNA TGCGCCAGCAGCCAAATAACCCTGAAAGTCTACAATGAGCAGTTCTTC. V is TRBV4-3 and J is TRBJ2-1; D call uncertain. This CDR3 has 16 residues. Trimming took off 2 bases at V and 3 bases at J, with 14 bases between the two ends. Germline CDR1 LGHNA, CDR2 YSLEER.

This clonotype was found many times. The chain links TRBV12-3 or TRBV12-4 to TRBJ1-1; D gene unclear. This CDR3 is 14 amino acids long. V lost 2 bases to trimming and J lost 0 bases, with 7 bases between them. As DNA, the CDR3 is TGTGCCAGCAGTTTAATGGGGATGAACACTGAAGCTTTCTTT. Protein product: CASSLMGMNTEAFF.

V and J are TRBV5-6 and TRBJ2-7, with D perhaps matching TRBD2 (6 bases). The germline gives CDR1 SGHDT, CDR2 YYEEEE. CDR3 length: 13 residues. V lost 5 bases, J lost 5 bases, and 14 bases lay in between. For the CDR3, the DNA is TGTGCCAGCAGTGATGGCGGGAAACACGAGCAGTACTTC. Protein sequence: CASSDGGKHEQYF.

The sample holds a few counts of this clonotype. V usage is TRBV28 and J usage is TRBJ2-7; a possible D gene is TRBD1 (5 bases). CDR3 size: 12 residues. The germline V gene has CDR1 MDHEN and CDR2 SYDVKM. Trimming pared 6 bases from V and 3 bases from J, leaving 9 bases between. The CDR3 protein is CASRDTYYEQYF. CDR3 nucleotide sequence: TGTGCCAGCAGGGACACGTACTACGAGCAGTACTTC.

This chain connects TRBV28 to TRBJ1-1; D is uncertain. Germline lookup yields CDR1 MDHEN and CDR2 SYDVKM. V lost 6 bases and J 1 base, leaving 6 bases between the germline ends. The CDR3 sequence is 12 residues long. In DNA form, the CDR3 reads TGTGCCAGCAGAGAGGCGAACACTGAAGCTTTCTTT. This codes for CASREANTEAFF.

This clonotype was seen more than once but under ten times. One end of the junction does not line up with germline, which may come from a read error. The chain is built from TRBV11-2 and TRBJ1-1; D call uncertain. CDR1 is SGHAT and CDR2 is FQNNGV in the germline V gene. CDR3 size: 13 residues. CDR3 protein: CAGSLTWNTEAFF. Written as DNA, the CDR3 is TGTGCCGGCAGCTTAACGTGGAACACTGAAGCTTTCTTT.

This clonotype was detected ten times or more. This sequence joins TRBV7-2 and TRBJ2-5; tentative D call: TRBD1 (6 bases). The V gene's germline CDR1 is SGHTA and CDR2 FQGNSA. V lost 3 bases to trimming and J lost 5 bases, with 13 bases between them. The CDR3 runs to 14 residues. The CDR3 DNA sequence: TGTGCCAGCAGCTTGTCAGGGGCGTGGGAGACCCAGTACTTC. Its translation: CASSLSGAWETQYF.

This clonotype came up many times. The V call is TRBV28, the J call TRBJ2-7, with 7 bases aligning to TRBD2. Germline CDR1 reads MDHEN; CDR2 reads SYDVKM. The ends lost 7 bases at V and 3 bases at J; junction bases unmatched: 3. The CDR3 is 12 amino acids. CDR3: CASTTSYYEQYF. The CDR3, as DNA: TGTGCCAGCACGACTAGCTACTACGAGCAGTACTTC. The variable domain in full, completed from reference TRBV28 and TRBJ2-7, reads DVKVTQSSRYLVKRTGEKVFLECVQDMDHENMFWYRQDPGLGLRLIYFSYDVKMKEKGDIPEGYSVSREKKERFSLILESASTNQTSMYLCASTTSYYEQYFGPGTRLTVT.

Only a few counts were recorded for this clonotype. The chain recombines TRBV28 with TRBJ1-4; no definite D call. Trimming left V 5 bases short and J 6 bases short, with 13 bases between. Per the germline V gene, CDR1 is MDHEN and CDR2 is SYDVKM. The CDR3 is 14 residues long. The CDR3 sequence is CASSRLGRHEKLFF. CDR3 nucleotide sequence: TGTGCCAGCAGTCGACTCGGCCGGCATGAAAAACTGTTTTTT. The whole variable domain, filled in from reference TRBV28 and TRBJ1-4, reads DVKVTQSSRYLVKRTGEKVFLECVQDMDHENMFWYRQDPGLGLRLIYFSYDVKMKEKGDIPEGYSVSREKKERFSLILESASTNQTSMYLCASSRLGRHEKLFFGSGTQLSVL.

This chain connects TRBV28 to TRBJ2-4, with unresolved D. Trimming took off 7 bases at V and 0 bases at J, with 13 bases between the two ends. CDR1 and CDR2 (germline): MDHEN, SYDVKM. This CDR3 contains 15 residues. CDR3 sequence reads: CASNQDTLAKNIQYF. The CDR3 coding sequence is TGTGCCAGCAACCAAGACACCCTAGCCAAAAACATTCAGTACTTC.

This clonotype has ten or more counts. The chain is built from TRBV10-3 and TRBJ1-4; D is unresolved. Deletions cut 7 bases from V and 6 bases from J, with 12 bases between. Germline lookup yields CDR1 ENHRY and CDR2 SYGVKD. The CDR3 runs 13 residues. The CDR3 spells CAITGGSDEKLFF. The CDR3 region has the DNA TGTGCCATCACAGGCGGCTCGGATGAAAAACTGTTTTTT.

This chain links TRBV29-1 with TRBJ2-1, with unresolved D. Per the germline V gene, CDR1 is SQVTM and CDR2 is ANQGSEA. Between the trimmed V and J ends, which lost 5 bases and 4 bases, there was a span of 9 bases. The CDR3 loop spans 12 amino acids. Here the CDR3 DNA reads TGCAGCGTTCCGGAAATTTACAATGAGCAGTTCTTC. The encoded protein is CSVPEIYNEQFF.

This clonotype was seen many times. This chain links TRBV12-3 or TRBV12-4 with TRBJ1-2; possible D gene TRBD1, 5 bases. The ends were cut back, 5 bases at V and 4 bases at J, with 11 bases in the middle. The CDR3 has 13 amino acids. The CDR3 region is CASSPQGPYGYTF. Written as DNA, the CDR3 is TGTGCCAGCAGTCCGCAGGGACCCTATGGCTACACCTTC.

This clonotype appeared many times. V and J are TRBV28 and TRBJ1-2, with TRBD1 matching 8 bases. The CDR3 totals 15 residues. J was trimmed by 5 bases and V by 8 bases; bases with no gene match: 13. Germline CDR1 is MDHEN and CDR2 is SYDVKM. CDR3 sequence (DNA): TGTGCCAGCCGATCTCGGGACAGGATTTGGTATGGCTACACCTTC. Translating it yields CASRSRDRIWYGYTF.

In this sample, this clonotype turned up many times. The V call is TRBV24-1, the J call TRBJ2-1, with 11 nucleotides matching TRBD2. The CDR3 has 17 amino acids. In germline, CDR1 is KGHDR, CDR2 SFDVKD. V lost 3 bases and J lost 4; bases outside the gene matches: 7. This CDR3 reads CATSDTLLAGGYNEQFF. The CDR3 nucleotides are TGTGCCACCAGTGATACCCTTCTAGCGGGGGGTTACAATGAGCAGTTCTTC.

This clonotype was seen only once. At one end, the junction sequence differs from germline, possibly due to a read error. This rearrangement joins TRBV5-6 to TRBJ2-2; 15 bases are shared with TRBD2. The CDR3 contains 20 residues. In germline, CDR1 is SGHDT, CDR2 YYEEEE. DNA for the CDR3: TGTGCCAGCAGCTGGACTAGCGGGAGGGGACCGGCTACTTTCGGCGGGGATCTGTTTTTT. It codes for CASSWTSGRGPATFGGDLFF.

The V call is TRBV4-2, the J call TRBJ2-6; maybe TRBD1 (5 bases). The CDR3 runs to 17 residues. Germline loops: CDR1 LGHNA, CDR2 YNFKEQ. V dropped 1 base and J dropped 0 bases, with 10 bases sitting between them. The CDR3 loop reads CASSQVRGDSGANVLTF. CDR3 nucleotides: TGTGCCAGCAGCCAAGTAAGGGGCGACTCTGGGGCCAACGTCCTGACTTTC.

The V call is TRBV4-3, the J call TRBJ2-5; 7 bases are shared with TRBD2. With V trimmed by 4 bases and J by 2 bases, 7 bases remained unmatched. This CDR3 is 15 amino acids long. Germline CDR1 is LGHNA and CDR2 is YSLEER. The CDR3 loop reads CASSRMRGLQETQYF. DNA for the CDR3: TGCGCCAGCAGCCGAATGAGGGGACTACAAGAGACCCAGTACTTC.

This sequence joins TRBV5-1 and TRBJ2-3; a weak D match, TRBD2 (6 bases). The length of the CDR3 is 17 residues. V lost 5 bases and J lost 1, with 20 bases in between. Germline loops: CDR1 SGHRS, CDR2 YFSETQ. CDR3 amino acids: CASSFLPRLGGTDTQYF. DNA of the CDR3: TGCGCCAGCAGTTTCCTACCCCGACTAGGGGGCACAGATACGCAGTATTTT. Full variable domain (outside the CDR3, taken from reference TRBV5-1 and TRBJ2-3): KAGVTQTPRYLIKTRGQQVTLSCSPISGHRSVSWYQQTPGQGLQFLFEYFSETQRNKGNFPGRFSGRQFSNSRSEMNVSTLELGDSALYLCASSFLPRLGGTDTQYFGPGTRLTVL.

This clonotype turned up a few times. The chain recombines TRBV9 with TRBJ2-7, with D perhaps TRBD1 (5 bases). The germline gives CDR1 SGDLS, CDR2 YYNGEE. The CDR3 totals 14 residues. V was shortened by 2 bases and J by 6 bases, with 15 bases between the two germline ends. The CDR3 region has the DNA TGTGCCAGCAGCGTTGACCTTCAGGGAAGCGAGCAGTACTTC. This translates into CASSVDLQGSEQYF.

This chain connects TRBV5-1 to TRBJ1-1; TRBD1 might be the D (6 bases). This CDR3 region has 12 residues. The ends were cut back, 6 bases at V and 1 base at J, with 7 bases in the middle. Germline CDR1 and CDR2: SGHRS and YFSETQ. DNA of the CDR3: TGCGCCAGCAAAGGGGGGAACACTGAAGCTTTCTTT. Encoded protein: CASKGGNTEAFF.

For this clonotype: A read error is possible here, since a much larger clone lies one base away. V usage is TRBV11-2 and J usage is TRBJ2-7, with TRBD2 matching 7 bases. This CDR3 is built from 15 residues. Germline CDR1 is SGHAT and CDR2 is FQNNGV. With 6 bases clipped from V and 3 bases from J, the junction kept 11 bases outside the gene matches. In DNA, the CDR3 is TGTGCCAGCAGTTCGGAACTAGCGCTACTCTACGAGCAGTACTTC. This codes for CASSSELALLYEQYF.

Ten or more counts support this clonotype. The chain uses TRBV7-3 and TRBJ2-1, with 14 bases aligning to TRBD2. Germline CDR1 is SGHTA and CDR2 is FQGTGA. This CDR3 has 16 amino acids. With 5 bases clipped from V and 8 bases from J, the junction kept 8 bases outside the gene matches. The CDR3 protein is CASSTGLAGVLDEQFF. CDR3 DNA sequence: TGTGCCAGCAGCACGGGACTAGCGGGAGTTTTGGATGAGCAGTTCTTC.